The TCR beta chain under discussion was sequenced for a study of OX40 agonist ivuxolimab in advanced cancers. For the study at large: Subjects had a mean age of 60 years, with a range of roughly 23 to 79; more than 75% were male.

Measured with immunoSEQ multiplex PCR; TCRdb has only the in-frame clones, and not every one. The repertoire holds tens of thousands of clones, with around 87% as singletons. General study results and limits: Among the lowest levels of clonal expansion were found in partial responders at 0.1-3.0 mg/kg. Both blood CD4+ and CD8+ T cells showed clonal growth by week 6 at 0.1 to 3.0 mg/kg.

In the case of this clone: Its cognate antigen is unknown.

Deletions cut 5 bases from V and 5 bases from J, with 9 bases between. Germline CDR1 reads SNHLY; CDR2 reads FYNNEI. CDR3 length equals 12 residues. The chain uses TRBV2 and TRBJ1-2, with D tentatively TRBD1 (5 bases). Material: CD4+ or CD8+ T cells sorted from blood, obtained in a trial of the OX40 agonist ivuxolimab. The receptor's source is an adult with an advanced solid tumor such as melanoma, head and neck, liver or kidney cancer. CDR3: CASSRQGYGYTF. CDR3 bases: TGTGCCAGCAGTAGGCAGGGATATGGCTACACCTTC.